A selection of T cell receptor beta chains follows, all from one sample in a study of cytomegalovirus exposure and HLA in healthy donors. Generated by immunoSEQ multiplex PCR, the TCRdb table keeps only in-frame clones and is missing some. The sample includes over 150,000 clones, about three quarters of them seen just once. Specimen: PBMCs. These receptors all come from a middle-aged woman in good health and CMV-seropositive. CDR3s include the opening cysteine and the closing phenylalanine or tryptophan. A D gene is named only where the DNA matches it firmly. The listing skips clone size in some rows; elsewhere it reads once, few, many or a size class.

>NA|TRBV30|TRBD1|TRBJ1-2
CAWQTGYGYTF
TGTGCCTGGCAGACAGGGTATGGCTACACCTTC
>NA|TRBV30|NA|TRBJ2-7
CAWSVTLSSYEQYF
TGTGCCTGGAGTGTAACCCTTAGCTCCTACGAGCAGTACTTC
>NA|TRBV5-1|TRBD2|TRBJ2-7
CASSPDGTTAYEQYF
TGCGCCAGCAGCCCTGATGGGACTACCGCCTACGAGCAGTACTTC
>few|TRBV9|TRBD2|TRBJ2-1
CASSAHSGTSGGNEQFF
TGTGCCAGCAGCGCGCACTCCGGGACTAGCGGGGGAAATGAGCAGTTCTTC
>NA|TRBV29-1|NA|TRBJ2-7
CSVEDWQGSWYEQYF
TGCAGCGTTGAAGATTGGCAGGGATCATGGTACGAGCAGTACTTC
>NA|TRBV7-2|NA|TRBJ2-4
CASSLAGGVAKNIQYF
TGTGCCAGCAGCTTAGCGGGGGGAGTAGCCAAAAACATTCAGTACTTC
>NA|TRBV10-1|NA|TRBJ1-4
CASSPPAGERAEKLFF
TGCGCCAGCAGCCCGCCTGCGGGGGAAAGAGCTGAAAAACTGTTTTTT
>few|TRBV5-1|TRBD1|TRBJ2-5
CASSLIPGGQETQYF
TGCGCCAGCAGCTTGATACCAGGGGGCCAAGAGACCCAGTACTTC
>NA|TRBV15|NA|TRBJ2-5
CATSRELRQGSGETQYF
TGTGCCACCAGCAGAGAATTGAGGCAGGGGTCAGGGGAGACCCAGTACTTC
>NA|TRBV7-8|NA|TRBJ2-2
CASSLDSNTGELFF
TGTGCCAGCAGCTTAGACTCTAACACCGGGGAGCTGTTTTTT
>NA|TRBV28|TRBD2|TRBJ2-1
CASTSGGSYNEQFF
TGTGCCAGCACCAGCGGGGGTTCCTACAATGAGCAGTTCTTC
>few|TRBV28|NA|TRBJ2-1
CASSLQSYNEQFF
TGTGCCAGCAGTTTGCAGTCCTACAATGAGCAGTTCTTC
>NA|TRBV2|TRBD1|TRBJ2-7
CASSEGTGDPSRF
TGTGCCAGCAGTGAAGGGACAGGGGATCCTTCAAGGTTC
>NA|TRBV5-8|TRBD1|TRBJ2-5
CASSLVGQGERETQYF
TGTGCCAGCAGCTTGGTGGGACAGGGGGAAAGAGAGACCCAGTACTTC
>few|TRBV4-3|TRBD2|TRBJ2-1
CASSPASGGGSYNEQFF
TGCGCCAGCAGCCCTGCTAGCGGGGGGGGAAGCTACAATGAGCAGTTCTTC
>NA|TRBV5-6|NA|TRBJ2-5
CASSLAGKETQYF
TGTGCCAGCAGCTTGGCCGGGAAAGAGACCCAGTACTTC
>NA|TRBV5-1|TRBD2|TRBJ2-3
CASSLSGKGPDTQYF
TGCGCCAGCAGCTTAAGCGGGAAGGGCCCAGATACGCAGTATTTT
>NA|TRBV6-1|TRBD1|TRBJ2-1
CASSEFSQGQGLYNEQFF
TGTGCCAGCAGTGAATTCTCCCAAGGACAGGGACTTTACAATGAGCAGTTCTTC
>NA|TRBV29-1|NA|TRBJ2-7
CSVVGRDVGSYEQYF
TGCAGCGTTGTTGGGCGGGACGTGGGCTCCTACGAGCAGTACTTC
>NA|TRBV5-8|TRBD2|TRBJ2-3
CASSAGGTSLTDTQYF
TGTGCCAGCAGCGCGGGAGGAACTAGCCTGACAGATACGCAGTATTTT
>NA|TRBV5-6|TRBD1|TRBJ2-3
CASVIGTGSTDTQYF
TGTGCCAGCGTGATCGGGACAGGGAGCACAGATACGCAGTATTTT
>NA|TRBV14|TRBD1|TRBJ1-1
CASSRNRGYTEAFF
TGTGCCAGCAGCCGTAACAGGGGATACACTGAAGCTTTCTTT
>NA|TRBV6-5|NA|TRBJ1-2
CASSYSYFYGYTF
TGTGCCAGCAGTTACTCCTATTTCTATGGCTACACCTTC
>NA|TRBV7-6|TRBD2|TRBJ2-5
CASSSTSGRATETQYF
TGTGCCAGCAGCTCAACTAGCGGGAGGGCCACCGAGACCCAGTACTTC
>NA|TRBV5-8|NA|TRBJ2-1
CASSLVGTRFEQFF
TGTGCCAGCAGCTTGGTTGGCACCCGTTTTGAGCAGTTCTTC
>NA|TRBV6-1|NA|TRBJ1-2
CASMQANYGYTF
TGTGCCAGCATGCAGGCCAACTATGGCTACACCTTC
>NA|TRBV7-2|NA|TRBJ1-6
CASSDSSPLHF
TGTGCCAGCAGCGACAGTTCACCCCTCCACTTT
>few|TRBV4-2|NA|TRBJ1-1
CASSQERGGLTEAFF
TGTGCCAGCAGCCAAGAGCGGGGAGGTTTGACTGAAGCTTTCTTT
>NA|TRBV9|TRBD1|TRBJ1-2
CASSADRGLYGYTF
TGTGCCAGCAGCGCTGACAGGGGGCTCTATGGCTACACCTTC
>NA|TRBV29-1|NA|TRBJ2-2
CSVEDGSGTASGGELFF
TGCAGCGTTGAAGATGGTTCCGGGACAGCATCCGGCGGGGAGTTGTTTTTT
>NA|TRBV7-2|NA|TRBJ2-1
CASSETDLPYNEQFF
TGTGCCAGCAGCGAGACAGATCTTCCCTACAATGAGCAGTTCTTC
>NA|TRBV27|TRBD1|TRBJ1-2
CASSPTADRGIISYGYTF
TGTGCCAGCAGTCCGACCGCGGACAGGGGGATTATTAGCTATGGCTACACCTTC